The next 8 T cell receptor beta chains were all read from a single sample in a study of identical twins. In TCRdb, the 5' RACE reads were re-called with MiXCR into one record per CDR3 protein. The sample carries 550,000 to 800,000 distinct CDR3 sequences, less than 9% recorded once. This same sample was also taken into another study, of yellow fever vaccine responses in identical twins.

Sample: PBMCs. Source of these receptors: a woman aged 18-29 years in good health.

The rearrangement links TRBV12-3 or TRBV12-4 to TRBJ2-7, with D tentatively TRBD2 (7 bases). This CDR3 has 15 amino acids. The ends were cut back, 5 bases at V and 3 bases at J, with 17 bases in the middle. The CDR3 spells CASSPSGGRVYEQYF. CDR3 coding DNA: TGTGCCAGCAGTCCGTCCGGGGGGCGAGTCTACGAGCAGTACTTC.

The chain is built from TRBV3-1 and TRBJ1-1, with a tentative D call TRBD1 (6 bases). Trimming removed 1 base from V and 9 bases from J, with 18 bases in between. This CDR3 comprises 15 residues. In germline, CDR1 is LGHDT, CDR2 YNNKEL (reference sequence). This CDR3 reads CASSQVGAGRSKAFF. The CDR3 coding sequence is TGTGCCAGCAGCCAAGTGGGGGCAGGGCGAAGTAAAGCTTTCTTT.

This clonotype turned up a few times. J is TRBJ2-1 and V is TRBV5-1, with D possibly being TRBD2 (6 bases). Germline loops: CDR1 SGHRS, CDR2 YFSETQ. Trimming left V 0 bases short and J 2 bases short, with 21 bases between. This CDR3 has 19 residues. The CDR3 DNA follows: TGCGCCAGCAGCTTGGCGGCAGGAGAATCCGGGACTGCCTACAATGAGCAGTTCTTC. Protein sequence: CASSLAAGESGTAYNEQFF.

Ten or more counts support this clonotype. The chain employs TRBV28 and TRBJ1-4; a possible D gene is TRBD1 (6 bases). The CDR3 sequence is 14 residues long. V lost 5 bases and J 4 bases, leaving 11 bases between the germline ends. The germline CDR1 and CDR2 sequences are MDHEN and SYDVKM. CDR3 coding DNA: TGTGCCAGCAGTAAACAGGGTGGTAATGAAAAACTGTTTTTT. Encoded protein: CASSKQGGNEKLFF.

The chain couples TRBV5-1 to TRBJ2-1; D is unclear. The CDR3 consists of 16 residues. Trimming left V 4 bases short and J 0 bases short, with 14 bases between. Germline V gene sequence: CDR1 SGHRS, CDR2 YFSETQ. Here the CDR3 DNA reads TGCGCCAGCAGCCTGGACGGATCGAGCTCCTACAATGAGCAGTTCTTC. This codes for CASSLDGSSSYNEQFF.

This clonotype was observed a single time. The chain couples TRBV10-3 to TRBJ2-2; either TRBD1 or TRBD2 may fit D (5 bases each). This CDR3 is built from 19 residues. Germline V gene sequence: CDR1 ENHRY, CDR2 SYGVKD. The ends were cut back, 5 bases at V and 0 bases at J, with 22 bases in the middle. CDR3 amino acids: CAISHAALTGAANTGELFF. In nucleotides, the CDR3 is TGTGCCATCAGTCACGCCGCCCTAACAGGAGCGGCGAACACCGGGGAGCTGTTTTTT.

This clonotype was seen a few times. The V and J genes are TRBV20-1 and TRBJ1-6; D is perhaps TRBD1 (6 bases). Trimming took off 5 bases at V and 7 bases at J, with 12 bases between the two ends. The CDR3 is 13 amino acids. Germline CDR1 and CDR2: DFQATT and SNEGSKA (reference sequence). The CDR3 DNA is TGCAGTGCTGCAGGGGAAACAAATTCACCCCTCCACTTT. Its protein product is CSAAGETNSPLHF.

This clonotype was seen only a few times. This CDR3 is CASSQDVFRTSYNEQFF. CDR3 coding DNA: TGTGCCAGCAGCCAAGATGTGTTTAGGACATCCTACAATGAGCAGTTCTTC. This chain connects TRBV14 to TRBJ2-1; TRBD1 is a possible D gene (5 bases). Germline V gene sequence: CDR1 SGHDN, CDR2 FVKESK. The ends were cut back, 0 bases at V and 1 base at J, with 13 bases in the middle. This CDR3 has 17 amino acids.